Each of the 23 T cell receptor beta chains below was sequenced from the same sample in a study of shared clonotypes between healthy human individuals. Some clones are missing from TCRdb's copy, which holds only in-frame ones; the method was immunoSEQ multiplex PCR. The sample consists of approximately 1,500,000 clones, 95% to 99% of them appearing once. Sample: naive CD4+ T cells sorted from blood. Regarding subset: CD45RA+ positively selected. The source is a man younger than 45 in good health.

The chain is built from TRBV7-2 and TRBJ2-7; no reliable D call. Germline CDR1 SGHTA, CDR2 FQGNSA. The CDR3 extends over 12 amino acids. Trimming took 5 bases from V and 3 from J, leaving 8 bases between them. This CDR3 reads CTSSLASYEQYF. The CDR3 DNA is TGTACCAGCAGCCTTGCGAGCTACGAGCAGTACTTC.

The chain recombines TRBV6-5 with TRBJ1-1; D ambiguous. Trimming pared 10 bases from V and 3 bases from J, leaving 12 bases between. This CDR3 comprises 12 residues. Germline V gene sequence: CDR1 MNHEY, CDR2 SVGAGI. This CDR3 is CATGEGYTEAFF. Written as DNA, the CDR3 is TGTGCCACCGGAGAGGGCTACACTGAAGCTTTCTTT.

V usage is TRBV7-9 and J usage is TRBJ1-1; weak D call: TRBD1 (5 bases). The germline CDR1 and CDR2 sequences are SEHNR and FQNEAQ (reference sequence). This CDR3 spans 15 amino acids. V dropped 5 bases and J dropped 3 bases, with 16 bases sitting between them. The CDR3 DNA sequence: TGTGCCAGCAGCCCAAAGCTCCAGGGACACACTGAAGCTTTCTTT. Translating it yields CASSPKLQGHTEAFF.

The V and J genes are TRBV4-1 and TRBJ2-4, with a possible D match to TRBD1 (5 bases). CDR1 and CDR2 (germline): MGHRA, YSYEKL. The CDR3 extends over 18 amino acids. V lost 3 bases and J lost 2, with 20 bases in between. CDR3 amino acids: CASSHPPVVGVSKNIQYF. The CDR3 DNA follows: TGCGCCAGCAGCCACCCCCCGGTAGTAGGGGTATCCAAAAACATTCAGTACTTC.

The rearrangement joins TRBV9 to TRBJ2-6, with unresolved D. The germline V and J ends were trimmed by 0 bases and 4 bases, with 8 bases remaining between them. CDR1 is SGDLS, CDR2 YYNGEE, per germline. The CDR3 extends over 15 amino acids. As DNA, the CDR3 is TGTGCCAGCAGCGTAGGGGCGTACGGGGCCAACGTCCTGACTTTC. Amino acids: CASSVGAYGANVLTF.

V and J are TRBV5-6 and TRBJ2-2; TRBD2 matches 11 bases. Germline CDR1 is SGHDT and CDR2 is YYEEEE. The V segment lost 0 bases and the J segment 3 bases; nucleotides outside the gene matches: 1. CDR3 size: 16 residues. This CDR3 is CASSLVLAGDTGELFF. The CDR3 DNA reads TGTGCCAGCAGCTTGGTACTAGCGGGAGACACCGGGGAGCTGTTTTTT. Looking up the rest from reference TRBV5-6 and TRBJ2-2 gives the full variable domain: DAGVTQSPTHLIKTRGQQVTLRCSPKSGHDTVSWYQQALGQGPQFIFQYYEEEERQRGNFPDRFSGHQFPNYSSELNVNALLLGDSALYLCASSLVLAGDTGELFFGEGSRLTVL.

The chain couples TRBV28 to TRBJ2-3; possibly TRBD1 or TRBD2 for D (5 bases each). Looked up from germline, CDR1 is MDHEN and CDR2 is SYDVKM. This CDR3 is built from 19 residues. Trimming pared 5 bases from V and 2 bases from J, leaving 26 bases between. CDR3 coding DNA: TGTGCCAGCAGTGGATTCCCGGGACGGCTTTTTCATGTCACAGATACGCAGTATTTT. Translation gives CASSGFPGRLFHVTDTQYF.

The CDR3 DNA reads as TGTGCCAGCAGTGAATCCACCCTGGGGATTATCGATACGCAGTATTTT. Amino acids: CASSESTLGIIDTQYF. V is TRBV25-1 and J is TRBJ2-3; D unclear. The CDR3 covers 16 residues. CDR1 and CDR2 (germline): MGHDK, SYGVNS. The V end lost 1 base, the J end lost 6 bases, and 17 bases lay between the germline ends.

The chain is built from TRBV5-1 and TRBJ2-3; the match to TRBD2 covers 8 bases. Germline-derived CDR1 and CDR2 are SGHRS and YFSETQ. This CDR3 is built from 15 residues. The ends lost 7 bases at V and 4 bases at J; junction bases unmatched: 11. The CDR3 sequence is CASCKRERVADTQYF. Here the CDR3 DNA reads TGCGCCAGCTGTAAGCGGGAGAGAGTGGCAGATACGCAGTATTTT.

Only one count was recorded for this clone. In nucleotides, the CDR3 is TGTGCCAGCAGTCCAACTGAGAACACTGAAGCTTTCTTT. Translating it yields CASSPTENTEAFF. V usage is TRBV2 and J usage is TRBJ1-1; D unclear. V was pared by 5 bases and J by 1 base, with 8 bases between. The CDR3 has 13 residues. Germline V gives CDR1 SNHLY, CDR2 FYNNEI.

The chain has TRBV19 and TRBJ1-2; D might be TRBD1 (5 bases). This CDR3 spans 14 amino acids. CDR1 and CDR2 (germline): LNHDA, SQIVND (reference sequence). Trimming left V 4 bases short and J 4 bases short, with 13 bases between. The CDR3 here is CASSTQGLGYGYTF. The CDR3 DNA is TGTGCCAGTAGTACGCAGGGCCTAGGCTATGGCTACACCTTC.

The chain combines TRBV2 with TRBJ2-7; D may be TRBD2 (5 bases). V lost 0 bases and J 5 bases, leaving 14 bases between the germline ends. This CDR3 has 15 amino acids. Germline assignment: CDR1 SNHLY and CDR2 FYNNEI. This CDR3 reads CASSEASRLSDEQYF. CDR3 DNA sequence: TGTGCCAGCAGTGAAGCCAGTCGACTATCCGACGAGCAGTACTTC. The whole variable domain, remainder taken from reference TRBV2 and TRBJ2-7, is EPEVTQTPSHQVTQMGQEVILRCVPISNHLYFYWYRQILGQKVEFLVSFYNNEISEKSEIFDDQFSVERPDGSNFTLKIRSTKLEDSAMYFCASSEASRLSDEQYFGPGTRLTVT.

The V and J genes are TRBV10-3 and TRBJ2-1; 7 positions match TRBD1. In germline, CDR1 is ENHRY, CDR2 SYGVKD. The CDR3 loop spans 17 amino acids. The J segment lost 5 bases and the V segment lost 0 bases, leaving 10 bases of the junction unmatched. CDR3 bases: TGTGCCATCAGTGAGTCGAAGACAGGGTGGTACAACAATGAGCAGTTCTTC. This encodes CAISESKTGWYNNEQFF.

The V call is TRBV10-1, the J call TRBJ2-1; 9 nucleotides line up with TRBD2. This CDR3 has 14 residues. After removal of 0 bases from V and 8 bases from J, the junction contained 2 bases not matched to a gene. Germline assignment: CDR1 WNHNN and CDR2 SYGVQD (reference sequence). CDR3 amino acids: CASSESPSGDEQFF. Written as DNA, the CDR3 is TGCGCCAGCAGTGAGTCGCCTAGCGGGGATGAGCAGTTCTTC.

The V call is TRBV27, the J call TRBJ1-1; TRBD1 agrees at 10 bases. V lost 2 bases, J lost 11 bases, and 14 bases stayed unmatched. The CDR3 sequence is 16 residues long. Germline V gives CDR1 MNHEY, CDR2 SMNVEV (reference sequence). CDR3 in amino acids: CASSLRQGAGGRMAFF. The CDR3 coding sequence is TGTGCCAGCAGTTTAAGACAGGGGGCAGGTGGAAGGATGGCTTTCTTT.

This CDR3 is CASSTGLAGEQFF. The CDR3 DNA reads TGTGCCAGCAGCACCGGACTAGCGGGAGAGCAGTTCTTC. The chain combines TRBV5-6 with TRBJ2-1, with 12 positions matching TRBD2. CDR1 and CDR2 (germline): SGHDT, YYEEEE. V dropped 4 bases and J dropped 10; count of bases not matched to a gene: 3. CDR3 length: 13 amino acids.

The J gene is TRBJ2-3, the V gene TRBV28; the D gene is possibly TRBD1 (5 bases). Trimming left V 5 bases short and J 2 bases short, with 11 bases between. CDR1 is MDHEN, CDR2 SYDVKM, per germline. This CDR3 spans 14 amino acids. The chain's CDR3 is CASSTRQSTDTQYF. The CDR3 DNA reads TGTGCCAGCAGTACAAGACAGTCCACAGATACGCAGTATTTT. Variable domain in full (rest from reference TRBV28 and TRBJ2-3): DVKVTQSSRYLVKRTGEKVFLECVQDMDHENMFWYRQDPGLGLRLIYFSYDVKMKEKGDIPEGYSVSREKKERFSLILESASTNQTSMYLCASSTRQSTDTQYFGPGTRLTVL.

V gene TRBV5-1 combines with J gene TRBJ2-3; 13 bases are a match to TRBD2. The V and J ends lost 2 bases and 1 base, in that order; junction bases with no gene match: 10. The CDR3 has 19 residues. Germline V lookup: CDR1 SGHRS, CDR2 YFSETQ. The chain's CDR3 is CASSFIWTSGRGGTDTQYF. The CDR3 nucleotides are TGCGCCAGCAGCTTTATCTGGACTAGCGGGAGAGGGGGCACAGATACGCAGTATTTT.

This sequence joins TRBV2 and TRBJ2-5, with D unresolved. V dropped 9 bases and J dropped 1 base, with 24 bases sitting between them. CDR1 is SNHLY, CDR2 FYNNEI, per germline. The length of the CDR3 is 17 residues. The CDR3 loop reads CASLTQSPVSSQETQYF. CDR3 sequence (DNA): TGTGCCAGTCTTACTCAATCCCCTGTCTCTTCCCAAGAGACCCAGTACTTC.

This chain joins TRBV10-2 and TRBJ2-2; 11 nucleotides match TRBD2. The CDR3 is 20 residues long. V was pared by 6 bases and J by 4 bases, with 19 bases of the junction left unmatched. Germline V gene lookup returns CDR1 WSHSY and CDR2 SAAADI. Here the CDR3 reads CASSSKSVLAGGSGTGELFF. DNA for the CDR3: TGCGCCAGCAGCAGCAAGTCCGTTCTAGCGGGAGGTTCGGGCACCGGGGAGCTGTTTTTT.

The chain recombines TRBV11-2 with TRBJ2-7; TRBD2 matches 12 bases. Germline V CDR1 and CDR2: SGHAT, FQNNGV. Losses at the gene ends were 10 bases for V and 2 bases for J; bases not matched to a gene: 6. This CDR3 contains 14 residues. The DNA for the CDR3 is TGTGCCACACGACGACTAGCGGGAGCCTACGAGCAGTACTTC. Translated: CATRRLAGAYEQYF. Combining the CDR3 with reference TRBV11-2 and TRBJ2-7 gives the whole variable domain EAGVAQSPRYKIIEKRQSVAFWCNPISGHATLYWYQQILGQGPKLLIQFQNNGVVDDSQLPKDRFSAERLKGVDSTLKIQPAKLEDSAVYLCATRRLAGAYEQYFGPGTRLTVT.

This clone was counted once. In DNA, the CDR3 is TGTGCCAGCAGTGAAGTTCTAGTGACAGGGCCCTACAATGAGCAGTTCTTC. Its protein is CASSEVLVTGPYNEQFF. The rearrangement joins TRBV6-1 to TRBJ2-1; 7 bases are shared with TRBD1. After removal of 1 base from V and 2 bases from J, the junction contained 8 bases not matched to a gene. CDR1 is MNHNS and CDR2 is SASEGT in the germline V gene. The CDR3 covers 17 residues.

The chain joins TRBV5-4 to TRBJ2-5, with a tentative D call TRBD2 (6 bases). Germline assignment: CDR1 SGHNT and CDR2 YYREEE (reference sequence). CDR3 size: 14 residues. The V and J ends lost 4 bases and 0 bases respectively, with 10 bases between them. The CDR3 protein is CASSTGLNQETQYF. The CDR3 bases are TGTGCCAGCAGCACCGGACTAAACCAAGAGACCCAGTACTTC.